This T cell receptor beta chain was sequenced for a study of blood T cell repertoires in COVID-19. Across the whole study: Samples representing acute and convalescent COVID-19 were sourced from the United States, Italy and Spain.

As processed by the authors: The authors estimated nucleated cell counts from reference gene primer amplification. Some clones are missing from TCRdb's copy, which holds only in-frame ones; the method was immunoSEQ multiplex PCR. The V and J calls and clone size come from that table; D and trimming were worked out from the DNA. In the table there are about 170,000 clones, 70% to 85% of which are singletons. CDR1 and CDR2 (germline): MDHEN, SYDVKM. J lost 3 bases, V lost 3 bases, and 2 bases had no gene match. The CDR3 runs to 13 residues. The sample comprised peripheral blood. The origin of this receptor is a woman at least 80 years old with acute or convalescent COVID-19. The V gene is TRBV28, the J gene TRBJ2-7; 7 bases match TRBD2. CDR3 coding DNA: TGTGCCAGCAGTTTTGGACTAGTCTACGAGCAGTACTTC. Its protein is CASSFGLVYEQYF.